Sequencing of this T cell receptor beta chain was carried out in a study of blood T cells in healthy people across ages. This CDR3 comprises 14 residues. V was pared by 6 bases and J by 2 bases, with 14 bases between. The germline gives CDR1 MNHEY, CDR2 SVGAGI. For the second PCR, which ran for roughly 6 to 11 cycles, a sample-barcoded 5' primer and a J-beta primer mix were used. TCRdb re-called the 5' RACE reads through MiXCR, storing one row per CDR3 protein. The sample contains hundreds of thousands of distinct CDR3 sequences, under 50% of which appear only once. V and J are TRBV6-5 and TRBJ2-7; D is perhaps TRBD1 (6 bases). Sequencing was done on a sample of blood. The source of this sequence is a man aged 25-45 years in good health. The CDR3 bases are TGTGCCAGCAGCCACACACAGGGTCCCTACGAGCAGTACTTC. Its protein product is CASSHTQGPYEQYF.